These T cell receptor beta chains were read from a single sample in a study of blood T cell repertoires in COVID-19. TCRdb's table, derived via immunoSEQ multiplex PCR, lists solely in-frame clones and lacks some. The sample records 200,000 or so clones, 70% to 85% being singletons. The sequencing input was peripheral blood. The receptor source for this set is a human donor with acute or convalescent COVID-19. The donor label of this sample is uncertain. The CDR3 runs from the conserved cysteine through the conserved F or W. A D gene is named only where the DNA matches it firmly. Only some rows state a clone size, as once, few, many or a class for expanded clones.

V gene	J gene	D gene	clone size	CDR3 protein	CDR3 DNA
TRBV18	TRBJ2-7	TRBD1	.	CASSPLDRGSYEQYF	TGTGCCAGCTCACCCCTCGACAGGGGATCCTACGAGCAGTACTTC
TRBV5-1	TRBJ2-2	.	.	CASSLKPGELFF	TGCGCCAGCAGCTTAAAGCCCGGGGAGCTGTTTTTT
TRBV7-2	TRBJ1-5	.	.	CASSGESNQPQHF	TGTGCCAGCAGCGGAGAGAGCAATCAGCCCCAGCATTTT
TRBV30	TRBJ1-5	.	.	CAWSPWGGGQPQHF	TGTGCCTGGAGTCCCTGGGGGGGAGGCCAGCCCCAGCATTTT
TRBV3-1/TRBV3-2	TRBJ2-7	.	.	CASSQDVSLASEQYF	TGTGCCAGCAGCCAAGATGTATCTCTAGCTTCCGAGCAGTACTTC
TRBV29-1	TRBJ2-7	.	once	CSVAYGSYEQYF	TGCAGCGTGGCTTATGGCTCCTACGAGCAGTACTTC
TRBV5-4	TRBJ2-1	.	.	CASSPPGPLNNEQFF	TGTGCCAGCAGCCCGCCTGGGCCTTTAAACAATGAGCAGTTCTTC
TRBV7-3	TRBJ2-1	TRBD2	.	CASSPILAGGSNEQFF	TGTGCCAGCAGCCCCATCTTAGCGGGAGGGTCCAATGAGCAGTTCTTC
TRBV12-3/TRBV12-4	TRBJ2-5	.	.	CASSLTSLAQYF	TGTGCCAGCAGTCTAACTAGTTTGGCCCAGTACTTC
TRBV11-2	TRBJ1-1	.	.	CASSLEGLLNTEAFF	TGTGCCAGCAGCTTAGAGGGGCTCCTAAACACTGAAGCTTTCTTT
TRBV7-7	TRBJ2-1	TRBD2	.	CASSATSGRAGGNEQFF	TGTGCCAGCAGCGCGACTAGCGGGAGGGCGGGGGGAAATGAGCAGTTCTTC
TRBV5-4	TRBJ2-5	TRBD1	.	CASRTGTGQQVETQYF	TGTGCCAGCAGAACCGGGACAGGACAACAAGTGGAGACCCAGTACTTC
TRBV5-4	TRBJ1-2	.	.	CASSGGTTGYTF	TGTGCCAGCAGCGGGGGGACTACTGGCTACACCTTC
TRBV10-3	TRBJ1-1	.	.	CAITRGGLNTEAFF	TGTGCCATCACCCGGGGGGGACTGAACACTGAAGCTTTCTTT
TRBV4-2	TRBJ1-4	TRBD1	.	CASSQRTGGGNEKLFF	TGTGCCAGCAGCCAAAGAACAGGGGGCGGTAATGAAAAACTGTTTTTT
TRBV18	TRBJ2-2	TRBD1	.	CASSPSRQGRGTGELFF	TGTGCCAGCTCACCTTCAAGACAGGGCCGTGGCACCGGGGAGCTGTTTTTT
TRBV7-6	TRBJ2-1	TRBD2	.	CASSLGLLAGAYNEQFF	TGTGCCAGCAGTTTGGGACTTCTAGCGGGAGCCTACAATGAGCAGTTCTTC